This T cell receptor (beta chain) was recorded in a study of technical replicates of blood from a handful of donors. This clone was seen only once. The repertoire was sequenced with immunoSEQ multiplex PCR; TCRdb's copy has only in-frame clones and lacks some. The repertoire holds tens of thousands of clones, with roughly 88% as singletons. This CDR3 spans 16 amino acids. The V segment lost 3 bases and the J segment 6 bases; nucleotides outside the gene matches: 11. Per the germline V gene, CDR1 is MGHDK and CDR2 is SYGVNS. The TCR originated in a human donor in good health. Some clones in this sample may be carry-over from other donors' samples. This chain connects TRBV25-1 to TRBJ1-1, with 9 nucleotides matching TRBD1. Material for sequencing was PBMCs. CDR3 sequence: CASSDHRGHSVAEAFF. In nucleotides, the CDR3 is TGTGCCAGCAGTGACCACAGGGGGCATTCGGTCGCTGAAGCTTTCTTT.